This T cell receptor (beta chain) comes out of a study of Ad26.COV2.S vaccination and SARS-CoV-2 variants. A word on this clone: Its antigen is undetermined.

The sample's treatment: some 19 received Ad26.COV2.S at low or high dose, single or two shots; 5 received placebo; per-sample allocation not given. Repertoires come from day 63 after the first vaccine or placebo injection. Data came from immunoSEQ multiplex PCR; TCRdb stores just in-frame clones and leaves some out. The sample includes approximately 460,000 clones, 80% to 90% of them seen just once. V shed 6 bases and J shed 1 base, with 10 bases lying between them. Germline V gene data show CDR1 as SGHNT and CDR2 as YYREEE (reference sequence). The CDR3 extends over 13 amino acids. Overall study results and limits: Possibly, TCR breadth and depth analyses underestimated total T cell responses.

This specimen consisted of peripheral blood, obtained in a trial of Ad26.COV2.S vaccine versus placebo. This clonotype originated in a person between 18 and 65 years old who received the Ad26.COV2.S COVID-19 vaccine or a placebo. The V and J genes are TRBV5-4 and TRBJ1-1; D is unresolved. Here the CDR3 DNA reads TGTGCCAGCACCTTACCTCCGAACACTGAAGCTTTCTTT. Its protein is CASTLPPNTEAFF.